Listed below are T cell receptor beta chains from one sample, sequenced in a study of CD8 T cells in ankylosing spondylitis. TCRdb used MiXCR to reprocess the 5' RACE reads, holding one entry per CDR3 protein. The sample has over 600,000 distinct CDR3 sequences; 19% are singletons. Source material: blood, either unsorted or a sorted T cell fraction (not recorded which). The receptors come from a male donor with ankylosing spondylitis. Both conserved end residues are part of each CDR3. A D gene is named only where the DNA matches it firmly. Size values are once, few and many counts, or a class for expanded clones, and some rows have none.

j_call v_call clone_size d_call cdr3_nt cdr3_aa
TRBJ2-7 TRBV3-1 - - TGTGCCAGCAGGCAAGTTGGGACAAGCTCCTACGAGCAGTACTTC CASRQVGTSSYEQYF
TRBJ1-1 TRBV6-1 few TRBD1 TGTGCAAGATCAGGGGGCAGGGGCACTGAAGCTTTCTTT CARSGGRGTEAFF
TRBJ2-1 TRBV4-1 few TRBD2 TGCGCCAGCAGCCAAGAACGGGGGGGGACCTACAATGAGCAGTTCTTC CASSQERGGTYNEQFF
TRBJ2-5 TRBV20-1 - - TGCAGTGCGCCGTTTAGCGCCGGTAAAGAAGAGACCCAGTACTTC CSAPFSAGKEETQYF
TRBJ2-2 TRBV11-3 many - TGTGCCAGCAGCCCCGTCCTACAGGGTGGGACCGGGGAGCTGTTTTTT CASSPVLQGGTGELFF
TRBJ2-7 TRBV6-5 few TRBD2 TGTGCCACCGGGAGGGTCTCCTACGAGCAGTACTTC CATGRVSYEQYF
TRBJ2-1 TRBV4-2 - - TGTGCCAGCAGCCAAAAAGGGGACCGTGAGCAGTTCTTC CASSQKGDREQFF
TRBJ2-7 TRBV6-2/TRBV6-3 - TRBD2 TGTGCCAGCAGTTACGCTACTAGCGGGAGGCCTTACGAGCAGTACTTC CASSYATSGRPYEQYF
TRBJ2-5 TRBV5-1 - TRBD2 TGCGCCAGCAGCTCGACGGGACTAGCGGGAGGGGTAGAGACCCAGTACTTC CASSSTGLAGGVETQYF
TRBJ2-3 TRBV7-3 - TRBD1 TGTGCCAGCAGCGCGCTGACAGGGGGCGGCACAGATACGCAGTATTTT CASSALTGGGTDTQYF
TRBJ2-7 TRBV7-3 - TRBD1 TGTGCCAGCAGCCGTACAGGGGCCTCCTACGAGCAGTACTTC CASSRTGASYEQYF
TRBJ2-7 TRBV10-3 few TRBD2 TGTGCCATCAGTGATTTGGGGGGGGGGTCCGACGAGCAGTACTTC CAISDLGGGSDEQYF
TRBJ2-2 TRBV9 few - TGTGCCAGCACCAGGGCGAGGGCACAGGGCGGGAACACCGGGGAGCTGTTTTTT CASTRARAQGGNTGELFF
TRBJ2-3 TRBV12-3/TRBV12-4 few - TGTGCCAGCAGTCACCAGACTAGTTCAGATACGCAGTATTTT CASSHQTSSDTQYF
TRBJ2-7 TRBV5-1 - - TGCGCCAGCAGCTTGGAACCGGACAGTAGGAGCGACGAGCAGTACTTC CASSLEPDSRSDEQYF
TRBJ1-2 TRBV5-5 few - TGTGCCAGCAGCTTGGAAGCTGGGACCCCCCTTATATATGGCTACACCTTC CASSLEAGTPLIYGYTF
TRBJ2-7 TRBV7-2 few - TGTGCCAGCAGCTCTTTAGCAGGGGGGTCCGAGCAGTACTTC CASSSLAGGSEQYF
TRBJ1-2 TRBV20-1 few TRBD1 TGCAGTGCGAATAAAGGGGGCGCCTATGGCTACACCTTC CSANKGGAYGYTF
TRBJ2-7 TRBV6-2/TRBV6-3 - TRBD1 TGTGCCAGCAGTTACTACGGACAGGGGGGCGAGCAGTACTTC CASSYYGQGGEQYF
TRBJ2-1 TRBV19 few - TGTGCCAGTAGTATTGGCCATTACAATGAGCAGTTCTTC CASSIGHYNEQFF
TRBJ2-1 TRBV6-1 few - TGTGCCAGCAGTGCGGGACCTTCCTACAATGAGCAGTTCTTC CASSAGPSYNEQFF
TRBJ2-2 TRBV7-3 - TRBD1 TGTGCCAGCAGCACCCGACAGGGGGCTACCGGGGAGCTGTTTTTT CASSTRQGATGELFF
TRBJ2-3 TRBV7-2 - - TGTGCCAGCAGCTTAGGCGTGTCGTTGGATACGCAGTATTTT CASSLGVSLDTQYF
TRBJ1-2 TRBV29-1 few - TGCAGCGTTGATCGGCTGGGTCCCATTTATGGCTACACCTTC CSVDRLGPIYGYTF
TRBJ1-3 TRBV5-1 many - TGCGCCAGCAGCTTAGACCCAGGCTCTGGAAACACCATATATTTT CASSLDPGSGNTIYF
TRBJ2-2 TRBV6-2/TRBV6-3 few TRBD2 TGTGCCAGCAGTTACACCATGGGACTAGCGGGAGAGGTGGTGAACACCGGGGAGCTGTTTTTT CASSYTMGLAGEVVNTGELFF
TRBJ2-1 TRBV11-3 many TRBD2 TGTGCCAGCAGCGGGCGGGAGGGATCCTACAATGAGCAGTTCTTC CASSGREGSYNEQFF
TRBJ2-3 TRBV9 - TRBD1 TGTGCCAGCAGCTTAACACAGGGGCACACAGATACGCAGTATTTT CASSLTQGHTDTQYF
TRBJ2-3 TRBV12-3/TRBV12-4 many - TGTGCCAGCAGCCGAGGAGGGCCTAGCACAGATACGCAGTATTTT CASSRGGPSTDTQYF
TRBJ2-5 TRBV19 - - TGTGCCAGTAGTATACGACAGGTTCCTCAAGAGACCCAGTACTTC CASSIRQVPQETQYF
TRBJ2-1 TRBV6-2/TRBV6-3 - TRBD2 TGTGCCAGCAGTTACGTCCTAGCGGGGATTAATGAGCAGTTCTTC CASSYVLAGINEQFF
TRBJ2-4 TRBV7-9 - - TGTGCCAGCAGCGACGCGACTAGGAATGGGAAAAACATTCAGTACTTC CASSDATRNGKNIQYF
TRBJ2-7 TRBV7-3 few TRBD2 TGTGCCAGCAGCGCCGCGGGGGGCTACGAGCAGTACTTC CASSAAGGYEQYF
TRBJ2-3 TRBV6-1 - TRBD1 TGTGCCAGCACCCCATCCCGGCAGGGGGTCGCAGATACGCAGTATTTT CASTPSRQGVADTQYF
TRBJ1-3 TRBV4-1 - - TGCGCCAGCAGCCAACTTATGGGGACCGCCATCTCTGGAAACACCATATATTTT CASSQLMGTAISGNTIYF
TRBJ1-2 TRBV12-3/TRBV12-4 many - TGTGCCAGCAGTTCGGGCCGCGTCAACTATGGCTACACCTTC CASSSGRVNYGYTF
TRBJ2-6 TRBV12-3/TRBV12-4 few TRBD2 TGTGCCAGCAGGTCAACGGGAGGTGGGGCCAACGTCCTGACTTTC CASRSTGGGANVLTF
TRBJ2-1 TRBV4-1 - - TGCGCCAGCAGCCAAGAAGGGACAACCAGGGCAACTGGGCAGTTCTTC CASSQEGTTRATGQFF
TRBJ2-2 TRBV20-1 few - TGCAGTGCTAGTGGGGTAGCGGGACAGCCGAACACCGGGGAGCTGTTTTTT CSASGVAGQPNTGELFF
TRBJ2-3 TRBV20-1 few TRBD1 TGCAGTGCCCATAAGACAGGGTTCACAGATACGCAGTATTTT CSAHKTGFTDTQYF
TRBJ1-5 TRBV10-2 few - TGCGCCAGCAGTGAGTTTTCAAAGGGCAATCAGCCCCAGCATTTT CASSEFSKGNQPQHF
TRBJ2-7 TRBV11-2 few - TGTGCCAGCAGCTCCTCCCCACGGGGGAGCTCCTACGAGCAGTACTTC CASSSSPRGSSYEQYF
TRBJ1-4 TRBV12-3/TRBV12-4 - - TGTGCCAGCAGCTTCGGGGGGTCGGGAGAAAAACTGTTTTTT CASSFGGSGEKLFF
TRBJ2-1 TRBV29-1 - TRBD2 TGCAGCGTTGCCGATAGCGGGAGGGCCGTAAATGAGCAGTTCTTC CSVADSGRAVNEQFF
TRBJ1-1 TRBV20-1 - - TGCAGTGCTTCCGGGACCAACACACAGGGAGCTTTCTTT CSASGTNTQGAFF
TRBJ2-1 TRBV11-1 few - TGTGCCAGCAGCCATGGCCGGGGCAAGCCTCAATACAATGAGCAGTTCTTC CASSHGRGKPQYNEQFF
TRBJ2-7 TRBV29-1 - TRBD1 TGCAGCGTTCAATCTGCGGGGACAGGGGGGAACGAGCAGTACTTC CSVQSAGTGGNEQYF
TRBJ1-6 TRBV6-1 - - TGTGCCAGCCAAAGAGGGGGGCCAGGTCCCCTCCACTTT CASQRGGPGPLHF
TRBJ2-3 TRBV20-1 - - TGCAGTCCGAGGCCCGGACCACCAGATACGCAGTATTTT CSPRPGPPDTQYF
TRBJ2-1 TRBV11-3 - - TGTGCCAGCAGCTTGGCAGGGCTGCGGAATGAGCAGTTCTTC CASSLAGLRNEQFF